What follows are 30 T cell receptor beta chains derived from one specimen sequenced in a study of cytomegalovirus exposure and HLA in healthy donors. 60 Vbeta and 13 Jbeta primers were used in PCR. Some clones are missing from TCRdb's copy, which holds only in-frame ones; the method was immunoSEQ multiplex PCR. Among over 65,000 clones listed, approximately 75% were seen once. Sequenced sample: PBMCs. Receptors were obtained from a man aged 55 to 70 in good health and CMV-seropositive.

This clone has just a few counts. The gene calls are TRBV5-6 and TRBJ2-3, with a possible D match to TRBD1 (5 bases). Germline V gene data show CDR1 as SGHDT and CDR2 as YYEEEE. V lost 7 bases and J 0 bases, leaving 15 bases between the germline ends. The CDR3 runs 15 residues. As DNA, the CDR3 is TGTGCCAGCCGAGGACATGGTTCGAGCACAGATACGCAGTATTTT. Translated, it gives CASRGHGSSTDTQYF. The complete variable domain, with remaining parts taken from reference TRBV5-6 and TRBJ2-3, reads DAGVTQSPTHLIKTRGQQVTLRCSPKSGHDTVSWYQQALGQGPQFIFQYYEEEERQRGNFPDRFSGHQFPNYSSELNVNALLLGDSALYLCASRGHGSSTDTQYFGPGTRLTVL.

The chain employs TRBV29-1 and TRBJ1-1, with a possible D match to TRBD1 (6 bases). Germline values: CDR1 SQVTM, CDR2 ANQGSEA. Deletions cut 7 bases from V and 0 bases from J, with 12 bases between. The CDR3 covers 13 residues. In DNA form, the CDR3 reads TGCAGCGCCCGACAGGAGATGAACACTGAAGCTTTCTTT. This codes for CSARQEMNTEAFF.

This chain uses TRBV18 with TRBJ2-3, with a weak D call TRBD2 (7 bases). The CDR3 totals 13 residues. V lost 6 bases to trimming and J lost 5 bases, with 12 bases between them. CDR1 and CDR2 (germline): KGHSH, LQKENI. The DNA for the CDR3 is TGTGCCAGCTCCCTCGGGGGGCGAGATACGCAGTATTTT. It specifies CASSLGGRDTQYF.

This clone appeared a single time. This chain connects TRBV5-4 to TRBJ2-1; 11 bases map to TRBD1. Germline CDR1 is SGHNT and CDR2 is YYREEE (reference sequence). This CDR3 is 16 amino acids long. V gave up 6 bases and J gave up 0 bases; unmatched junction bases: 5. The CDR3, as DNA: TGTGCCAGCACCCCCGGGACAGGGGGCTCCTACAATGAGCAGTTCTTC. Translation: CASTPGTGGSYNEQFF.

V and J are TRBV9 and TRBJ2-7, with 8 nucleotides matching TRBD2. This CDR3 comprises 15 residues. Unmatched junction bases numbered 8, after V lost 3 bases and J lost 3 bases. Germline CDR1 is SGDLS and CDR2 is YYNGEE. The CDR3 nucleotides are TGTGCCAGCAGCGAGGGGACTAGAACTCACTACGAGCAGTACTTC. This sequence encodes CASSEGTRTHYEQYF. Full variable domain (remainder filled in from reference TRBV9 and TRBJ2-7): DSGVTQTPKHLITATGQRVTLRCSPRSGDLSVYWYQQSLDQGLQFLIQYYNGEERAKGNILERFSAQQFPDLHSELNLSSLELGDSALYFCASSEGTRTHYEQYFGPGTRLTVT.

This chain connects TRBV7-2 to TRBJ1-2; TRBD1 is a possible D gene (6 bases). V was cut by 6 bases and J by 0 bases, with 20 bases left in between. The CDR3 has 17 amino acids. CDR1 is SGHTA and CDR2 is FQGNSA in the germline V gene. Here the CDR3 DNA reads TGTGCCAGCAGGAGGTGGGGGCCCCCGAAAGCTAACTATGGCTACACCTTC. Protein: CASRRWGPPKANYGYTF.

V gene TRBV6-1 combines with J gene TRBJ1-1; 9 nucleotides agree with TRBD1. Germline assignment: CDR1 MNHNS and CDR2 SASEGT. The CDR3 runs 15 residues. Unmatched junction bases numbered 8, after V lost 7 bases and J lost 2 bases. CDR3 region: CASNDAGQGNTEAFF. DNA for the CDR3: TGTGCCAGCAACGACGCGGGACAGGGCAACACTGAAGCTTTCTTT.

The chain recombines TRBV4-1 with TRBJ2-6, with D uncertain. The CDR3 has 17 residues. Looked up from germline, CDR1 is MGHRA and CDR2 is YSYEKL. The ends were cut back, 1 base at V and 0 bases at J, with 10 bases in the middle. The CDR3 sequence is CASSQGARISGANVLTF. The CDR3 bases are TGCGCCAGCAGCCAAGGGGCCCGAATCTCTGGGGCCAACGTCCTGACTTTC.

This chain links TRBV5-6 with TRBJ1-1; possible D gene TRBD1, 6 bases. Trimming took off 6 bases at V and 0 bases at J, with 27 bases between the two ends. There are 19 residues in the CDR3. The V gene's germline CDR1 is SGHDT and CDR2 YYEEEE. CDR3 coding DNA: TGTGCCAGCACTATGACTGTAGGGGGGGGGCGGCCTGTGAACACTGAAGCTTTCTTT. It translates to CASTMTVGGGRPVNTEAFF.

The chain uses TRBV7-9 and TRBJ1-2; D gene ambiguous. Deletions cut 4 bases from V and 0 bases from J, with 12 bases between. Per germline, CDR1 SEHNR and CDR2 FQNEAQ (reference sequence). The CDR3 runs to 15 residues. CDR3 sequence (DNA): TGTGCCAGCAGCTCTTATTCTATAGCTAACTATGGCTACACCTTC. Translated: CASSSYSIANYGYTF.

This chain uses TRBV5-1 with TRBJ2-1, with D maybe TRBD2 (5 bases). V dropped 0 bases and J dropped 0 bases, with 7 bases sitting between them. The germline V gene has CDR1 SGHRS and CDR2 YFSETQ. The CDR3 runs to 15 residues. The CDR3 reads CASSLATSSYNEQFF. The CDR3 nucleotides are TGCGCCAGCAGCTTGGCCACTAGCTCCTACAATGAGCAGTTCTTC.

The genes are TRBV2 and TRBJ2-1; a possible D gene is TRBD1 (5 bases). The CDR3 runs to 13 residues. Deletions cut 6 bases from V and 1 base from J, with 7 bases between. CDR1 SNHLY and CDR2 FYNNEI come from the germline V gene. The CDR3 spells CASRQESYNEQFF. The CDR3 DNA is TGTGCCAGCAGACAGGAATCCTACAATGAGCAGTTCTTC.

This clone showed up just a few times. This sequence joins TRBV6-6 and TRBJ2-1, with D perhaps TRBD2 (7 bases). Trimming stripped 2 bases from V and 9 bases from J, with 11 bases between. Germline lookup yields CDR1 MNHNY and CDR2 SVGAGI (reference sequence). This CDR3 spans 13 amino acids. The CDR3 loop is CASSYRGGGEQFF. CDR3 nucleotide sequence: TGTGCCAGCAGTTACAGGGGAGGGGGTGAGCAGTTCTTC.

This clone was observed a few times. V and J are TRBV28 and TRBJ1-3; a possible D gene is TRBD1 (6 bases). The CDR3 is made up of 17 amino acids. The V and J ends lost 2 bases and 0 bases respectively, with 14 bases between them. Germline CDR1 MDHEN, CDR2 SYDVKM. The CDR3: CASSLPRTVTSGNTIYF. In DNA, the CDR3 is TGTGCCAGCAGTTTACCTCGGACAGTCACCTCTGGAAACACCATATATTTT.

As regards this clone: Because the CDR3 is missing its conserved closing phenylalanine or tryptophan, this is likely a read error. It is unclear where the CDR3 begins or ends on the DNA, so no DNA is shown, and the CDR3 is as TCRdb lists it. The CDR3 region is CASSSPGNTVEY. The genes are TRBV5-1 and TRBJ2-7; the DNA was not used to check the table's D call, TRBD2. In germline, CDR1 is SGHRS, CDR2 YFSETQ. The CDR3 is 12 amino acids long, termini counted.

This clone was counted between two and nine times. The chain links TRBV11-3 to TRBJ2-1; TRBD2 aligns across 11 bases. Germline V gene data show CDR1 as SGHNT and CDR2 as YENEEA. The CDR3 covers 15 residues. The V segment lost 8 bases and the J segment 4 bases; nucleotides outside the gene matches: 7. For the CDR3, the DNA is TGTGCCAGCGTTAGCGGGACTAGCGGTTACAATGAGCAGTTCTTC. Translation: CASVSGTSGYNEQFF.

The chain is built from TRBV6-6 and TRBJ1-1, with D perhaps matching TRBD1 (5 bases). Trimming stripped 7 bases from V and 1 base from J, with 10 bases between. The V gene's germline CDR1 is MNHNY and CDR2 SVGAGI (reference sequence). The CDR3 extends over 13 amino acids. The CDR3 bases are TGTGCCAGCAAGGCCCAGGGGAACACTGAAGCTTTCTTT. It codes for CASKAQGNTEAFF.

The chain links TRBV6-5 to TRBJ2-3, with 8 bases lining up with TRBD2. This CDR3 has 15 amino acids. The trim removed 6 bases at V and 2 bases at J, leaving 7 bases unmatched. The germline V gene has CDR1 MNHEY and CDR2 SVGAGI. The CDR3 is CASRPGRAHTDTQYF. The CDR3 bases are TGTGCCAGCAGACCCGGGAGGGCCCACACAGATACGCAGTATTTT.

With regard to this clone: An end of the junction does not agree with germline; a read error may underlie this. This chain links TRBV7-9 with TRBJ1-3; D remains unclear. There are 15 residues in the CDR3. Germline V lookup: CDR1 SEHNR, CDR2 FQNEAQ (reference sequence). The CDR3 nucleotides read TGTTCCAGCAGCGCCGCGGGGTCCTCTGGAAACACCATATATTTT. Translating gives CSSSAAGSSGNTIYF.

A remark on this clone: Germline is not matched at one junction end, which may reflect a read error. V and J are TRBV2 and TRBJ2-3; D gene uncertain. The CDR3 sequence is 13 residues long. The germline CDR1 and CDR2 sequences are SNHLY and FYNNEI. In nucleotides, the CDR3 is TGTGCCAGCAGTGTTTCCTCGGGTGATATGCAGTATTTT. Encoded protein: CASSVSSGDMQYF.

The chain carries TRBV2 and TRBJ2-7, with 7 positions matching TRBD2. Germline CDR1 and CDR2: SNHLY and FYNNEI. J was trimmed by 0 bases and V by 7 bases; bases with no gene match: 9. This CDR3 has 15 amino acids. Written as DNA, the CDR3 is TGTGCCAGCAAAGAGCTAGCGGCGAGCTCCTACGAGCAGTACTTC. Protein: CASKELAASSYEQYF.

The chain couples TRBV5-6 to TRBJ1-2; possibly TRBD1 for D (5 bases). This CDR3 is 13 amino acids long. The germline CDR1 and CDR2 sequences are SGHDT and YYEEEE. The ends were cut back, 3 bases at V and 9 bases at J, with 15 bases in the middle. CDR3 amino acids: CASSWRGVGSYTF. The CDR3 nucleotides read TGTGCCAGCAGCTGGCGGGGGGTGGGGAGCTACACCTTC.

The J gene is TRBJ1-2, the V gene TRBV5-8; D is undetermined. V lost 2 bases, J lost 3 bases, and 11 bases lay in between. This CDR3 spans 14 amino acids. CDR1 SGHTS and CDR2 YDEGEE come from the germline V gene. The CDR3: CASSLRREDYGYTF. The CDR3 DNA reads as TGTGCCAGCAGCTTAAGGAGGGAAGACTATGGCTACACCTTC.

The V and J genes are TRBV5-1 and TRBJ2-5; TRBD2 matches 7 bases. The germline V gene encodes CDR1 SGHRS and CDR2 YFSETQ. J gave up 1 base and V 7 bases, and 10 bases lay outside the gene matches. CDR3 length: 15 amino acids. CDR3 in DNA: TGCGCCAGCCGAACGAATGGCGGGAGCCAAGAGACCCAGTACTTC. Translated, it gives CASRTNGGSQETQYF.

Note on this clone: One end of the junction varies from germline; a read error may be responsible. The V call is TRBV5-1, the J call TRBJ1-1, with a weak D call TRBD1 (5 bases). The CDR3 consists of 14 residues. Germline lookup yields CDR1 SGHRS and CDR2 YFSETQ. CDR3 sequence: CAGSLDDPRAEAFF. In nucleotides, the CDR3 is TGCGCCGGCAGCTTGGACGACCCCAGGGCTGAAGCTTTCTTT.

The J gene is TRBJ2-7, the V gene TRBV27; 8 bases map to TRBD2. The CDR3 length is 20 residues. V was clipped by 2 bases and J by 1 base; unmatched bases: 19. Germline CDR1 and CDR2: MNHEY and SMNVEV (reference sequence). The CDR3 loop reads CASSLRSYPGPAGVSYEQYF. In DNA, the CDR3 is TGTGCCAGCAGTTTACGCAGTTACCCGGGACCAGCGGGAGTATCCTACGAGCAGTACTTC.

The chain employs TRBV11-2 and TRBJ2-1; D possibly corresponds to TRBD1 (6 bases). Trimming removed 6 bases from V and 6 bases from J, with 24 bases in between. Germline V gene sequence: CDR1 SGHAT, CDR2 FQNNGV. This CDR3 has 17 amino acids. CDR3 region: CASSSHFGGLVGNEQFF. DNA of the CDR3: TGTGCCAGCAGTTCACACTTTGGGGGCCTCGTGGGCAATGAGCAGTTCTTC.

The rearrangement joins TRBV29-1 to TRBJ2-1; 8 bases are a match to TRBD1. The germline CDR1 and CDR2 sequences are SQVTM and ANQGSEA. J lost 0 bases, V lost 5 bases, and 3 bases had no gene match. The CDR3 has 14 amino acids. CDR3 sequence reads: CSVWTGSSYNEQFF. The DNA for the CDR3 is TGCAGCGTTTGGACAGGGAGCTCCTACAATGAGCAGTTCTTC.

V is TRBV5-1 and J is TRBJ1-4, with a possible D match to TRBD1 (5 bases). This CDR3 region has 15 residues. Germline CDR1 and CDR2: SGHRS and YFSETQ. The V end lost 4 bases, the J end lost 5 bases, and 15 bases lay between the germline ends. Written as DNA, the CDR3 is TGCGCCAGCAGCGTCGGACACGGCGGAAATGAAAAACTGTTTTTT. Translating gives CASSVGHGGNEKLFF. The whole variable domain, remainder taken from reference TRBV5-1 and TRBJ1-4, is KAGVTQTPRYLIKTRGQQVTLSCSPISGHRSVSWYQQTPGQGLQFLFEYFSETQRNKGNFPGRFSGRQFSNSRSEMNVSTLELGDSALYLCASSVGHGGNEKLFFGSGTQLSVL.

This sequence joins TRBV5-4 and TRBJ1-6; 7 nucleotides align to TRBD1. J gave up 8 bases and V 2 bases, and 7 bases lay outside the gene matches. The CDR3 has 15 amino acids. Per the germline V gene, CDR1 is SGHNT and CDR2 is YYREEE (reference sequence). CDR3 bases: TGTGCCAGCAGCTTCAGGACAGGATCTTATTCACCCCTCCACTTT. As protein: CASSFRTGSYSPLHF.